Below, 7 T cell receptor beta chains from the same sample are listed, as sequenced in a study of blood T cell repertoires in COVID-19. Clones were sequenced by immunoSEQ multiplex PCR, and TCRdb holds only the in-frame ones, with some missing. The sample comprises more than 150,000 clones, over 75% of which are singletons, and 10% to 15% rests with the top ten. Material for sequencing was peripheral blood. The receptor source for this set is a man in his 70s who had recovered from COVID-19.

The chain carries TRBV7-2 and TRBJ2-2; 10 bases align to TRBD2. The CDR3 has 17 amino acids. Germline CDR1 and CDR2: SGHTA and FQGNSA. Trimming took 4 bases from V and 4 from J; bases not matched to a gene: 9. The CDR3 region is CASSSSGLAGATGELFF. The CDR3 DNA is TGTGCCAGCAGCTCGTCGGGTCTAGCGGGAGCCACCGGGGAGCTGTTTTTT.

The rearrangement joins TRBV12-3 or TRBV12-4 to TRBJ2-3; D call uncertain. This CDR3 has 13 amino acids. Trimming took off 3 bases at V and 2 bases at J, with 6 bases between the two ends. The CDR3 nucleotides read TGTGCCAGCAGTTTCTTCCCCACAGATACGCAGTATTTT. This sequence encodes CASSFFPTDTQYF.

Turning to this clone: An end of the junction differs from the germline gene, which may be a read error. This sequence joins TRBV7-7 and TRBJ2-5; D perhaps matches TRBD2 (7 bases). The length of the CDR3 is 15 residues. In germline, CDR1 is SSHAT, CDR2 FNYEAQ (reference sequence). CDR3 in amino acids: CASSFGGTSEETQYF. The CDR3 DNA sequence: TGTGCTAGCAGCTTCGGGGGGACATCGGAAGAGACCCAGTACTTC.

The rearrangement uses TRBV5-1 and TRBJ2-1, with unresolved D. The germline CDR1 and CDR2 sequences are SGHRS and YFSETQ. This CDR3 spans 15 amino acids. V was cut by 2 bases and J by 0 bases, with 9 bases left in between. In DNA form, the CDR3 reads TGCGCCAGCAGCTTACGGCGGAGCTCCTACAATGAGCAGTTCTTC. Protein product: CASSLRRSSYNEQFF.

V and J are TRBV7-6 and TRBJ1-1; no clear D gene. Germline assignment: CDR1 SGHVS and CDR2 FNYEAQ. V was clipped by 5 bases and J by 0 bases, with 13 bases between them. The CDR3 is made up of 15 amino acids. CDR3 in amino acids: CASSPESIMNTEAFF. In DNA form, the CDR3 reads TGTGCCAGCAGCCCAGAATCGATCATGAACACTGAAGCTTTCTTT.

The genes are TRBV10-3 and TRBJ1-5; D not resolved. The CDR3 contains 13 residues. Germline V CDR1 and CDR2: ENHRY, SYGVKD. V was clipped by 7 bases and J by 3 bases, with 10 bases between them. CDR3 DNA: TGTGCCATCACGGCAGGACTCAATCAGCCCCAGCATTTT. As protein: CAITAGLNQPQHF.

This clone is a singleton in its sample. The chain carries TRBV25-1 and TRBJ1-2; TRBD1 aligns across 8 bases. Trimming at V came to 4 bases and at J to 8 bases, leaving 6 bases not matched to a gene. This CDR3 is 13 amino acids long. Germline-derived CDR1 and CDR2 are MGHDK and SYGVNS. The CDR3, as DNA: TGTGCCAGCAGTGGTCAGGGGGCCAGGGGCTACACCTTC. This codes for CASSGQGARGYTF.